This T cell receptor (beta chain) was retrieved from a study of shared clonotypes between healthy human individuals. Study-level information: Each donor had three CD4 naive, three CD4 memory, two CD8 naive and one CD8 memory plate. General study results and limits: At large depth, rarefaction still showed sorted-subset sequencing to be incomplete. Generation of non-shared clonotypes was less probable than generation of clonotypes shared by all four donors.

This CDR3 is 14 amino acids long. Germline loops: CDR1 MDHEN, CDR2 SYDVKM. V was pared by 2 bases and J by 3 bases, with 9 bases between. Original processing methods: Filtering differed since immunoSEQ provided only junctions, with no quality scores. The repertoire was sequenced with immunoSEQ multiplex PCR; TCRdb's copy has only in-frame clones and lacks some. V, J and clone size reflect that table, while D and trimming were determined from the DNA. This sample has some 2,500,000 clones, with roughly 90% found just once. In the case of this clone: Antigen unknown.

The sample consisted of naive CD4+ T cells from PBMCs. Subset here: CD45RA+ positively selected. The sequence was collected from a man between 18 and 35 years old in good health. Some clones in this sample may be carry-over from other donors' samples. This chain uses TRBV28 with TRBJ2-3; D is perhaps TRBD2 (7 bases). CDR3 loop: CASSLEGGTDTQYF. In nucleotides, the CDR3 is TGTGCCAGCAGTTTAGAGGGGGGGACAGATACGCAGTATTTT.